The TCR beta chain under discussion was sequenced for a study of beta chain features in type 1 diabetes. Study-level results: Patients with type 1 diabetes carried fewer insertions and had more deletions at their VDJ junctions. When cDNA is sequenced, cells with high TCR expression could be over-represented.

Cells sorted by CD45RO/CCR7/CD25/CD127/CD95/CD27 comprised CD4+ naive, central memory, regulatory and stem cell-like memory cells. Note on this clone: Its target is not known.

As every portion of the isolated RNA was reverse transcribed, the sequencing read expressed TCRB transcripts. Data came from immunoSEQ multiplex PCR; TCRdb stores just in-frame clones and leaves some out. The table has roughly 330,000 clones, approximately 9.9% seen once. Trimming removed 3 bases at V and 5 bases at J, with 16 bases between. Germline V lookup: CDR1 KGHSH, CDR2 LQKENI. The CDR3 runs to 15 residues. The J gene is TRBJ2-5, the V gene TRBV18, with D perhaps matching TRBD2 (6 bases). Sequenced material: naive CD4+ T cells from blood. This clonotype was obtained from a woman in her 30s in good health. This chain's CDR3 is CASSPGQGGLETQYF. The CDR3 nucleotides are TGTGCCAGCTCACCGGGCCAGGGAGGTTTGGAGACCCAGTACTTC.